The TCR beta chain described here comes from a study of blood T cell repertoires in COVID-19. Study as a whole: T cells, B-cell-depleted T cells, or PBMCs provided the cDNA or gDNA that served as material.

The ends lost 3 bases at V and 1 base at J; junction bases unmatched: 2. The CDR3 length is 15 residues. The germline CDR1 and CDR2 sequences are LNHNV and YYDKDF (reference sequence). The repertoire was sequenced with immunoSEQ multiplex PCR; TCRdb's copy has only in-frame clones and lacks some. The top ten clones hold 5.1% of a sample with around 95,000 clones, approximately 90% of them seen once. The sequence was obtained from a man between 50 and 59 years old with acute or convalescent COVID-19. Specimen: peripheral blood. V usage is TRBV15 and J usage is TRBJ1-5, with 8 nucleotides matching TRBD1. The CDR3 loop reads CATSRTGASNQPQHF. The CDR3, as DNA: TGTGCCACCAGCAGGACAGGGGCCAGCAATCAGCCCCAGCATTTT.